The 15 T cell receptor beta chains reported below all come from one sample, sequenced in a study of long-term antiretroviral therapy in people with HIV (dated by TCRdb to between 2021 and 2022). The immunoSEQ hsTCRB v3.0 assay was used at survey level resolution for TRB variable region sequencing. The table comes from immuneACCESS by way of TCRdb, which keeps in-frame sequences with V and J called. Part of the clones is missing from these tables; in studies checked, under half for an unresolved V gene and the rest for unknown reasons. The sample table holds roughly 22,000 clones, of which approximately 82% were seen once. The ten top clones hold 2% to 2.5% of the sample. The sequenced sample was unsorted PBMCs, obtained 3 years after starting antiretroviral therapy. The receptors come from a man aged 50 or older with HIV.

The chain uses TRBV6-6 and TRBJ1-3; TRBD1 matches at 9 bases. The CDR3 has 14 amino acids. With V trimmed by 6 bases and J by 2 bases, 2 bases remained unmatched. Germline loops: CDR1 MNHNY, CDR2 SVGAGI (reference sequence). The CDR3 spells CASSRDRAGNTIYF. The CDR3 DNA follows: TGTGCCAGCAGCCGGGACAGGGCTGGAAACACCATATATTTT.

The rearrangement joins TRBV7-2 to TRBJ1-2, with D unclear. Germline V CDR1 and CDR2: SGHTA, FQGNSA. CDR3 length equals 14 residues. The V end was cut by 0 bases, the J end by 4 bases, with 9 bases between. The CDR3 bases are TGTGCCAGCAGCTTAGCCAGGCTTTTCTATGGCTACACCTTC. Encoded protein: CASSLARLFYGYTF.

The J gene is TRBJ2-3, the V gene TRBV28; D is uncertain. Germline CDR1 MDHEN, CDR2 SYDVKM. Trimming removed 7 bases from V and 0 bases from J, with 8 bases in between. This CDR3 comprises 13 residues. The CDR3 bases are TGTGCCAGCAACGAACCAAGCACAGATACGCAGTATTTT. This codes for CASNEPSTDTQYF. The variable domain in full, with the rest retrieved from reference TRBV28 and TRBJ2-3, is DVKVTQSSRYLVKRTGEKVFLECVQDMDHENMFWYRQDPGLGLRLIYFSYDVKMKEKGDIPEGYSVSREKKERFSLILESASTNQTSMYLCASNEPSTDTQYFGPGTRLTVL.

The V call is TRBV2, the J call TRBJ2-7; 10 nucleotides align to TRBD1. J was trimmed by 0 bases and V by 6 bases; bases with no gene match: 2. In germline, CDR1 is SNHLY, CDR2 FYNNEI. The CDR3 runs to 14 residues. CDR3 in DNA: TGTGCCAGCAGGGGACAGGGGCTCTCCTACGAGCAGTACTTC. Its protein product is CASRGQGLSYEQYF.

The chain is built from TRBV7-2 and TRBJ2-1; maybe TRBD2 (5 bases). CDR1 is SGHTA, CDR2 FQGNSA, per germline. The CDR3 runs 13 residues. V gave up 4 bases and J gave up 7 bases, with 11 bases separating them. CDR3 in amino acids: CASSSGRGNEQFF. The CDR3 nucleotides are TGTGCCAGCAGCTCGGGCCGCGGGAATGAGCAGTTCTTC. The entire variable domain, with the rest obtained from reference TRBV7-2 and TRBJ2-1, is as follows: GAGVSQSPSNKVTEKGKDVELRCDPISGHTALYWYRQSLGQGLEFLIYFQGNSAPDKSGLPSDRFSAERTGGSVSTLTIQRTQQEDSAVYLCASSSGRGNEQFFGPGTRLTVL.

V is TRBV5-1 and J is TRBJ2-7, with D hard to call. Germline V gives CDR1 SGHRS, CDR2 YFSETQ. The CDR3 extends over 15 amino acids. The V and J ends lost 4 bases and 0 bases respectively, with 14 bases between them. The CDR3 DNA is TGCGCCAGCAGCCGCGACACCTCAAACTCCTACGAGCAGTACTTC. Translating gives CASSRDTSNSYEQYF.

The rearrangement joins TRBV7-2 to TRBJ1-2; D gene uncertain. CDR1 and CDR2 (germline): SGHTA, FQGNSA. V gave up 5 bases and J gave up 0 bases, with 16 bases separating them. The CDR3 has 16 residues. The CDR3 sequence: CASSPEWAYSNYGYTF. CDR3 DNA sequence: TGTGCCAGCAGCCCAGAGTGGGCTTACTCTAACTATGGCTACACCTTC.

The chain couples TRBV12-5 to TRBJ2-7; D is possibly TRBD2 (6 bases). The V gene's germline CDR1 is LGHNT and CDR2 FRNRAP. The CDR3 extends over 12 amino acids. V lost 5 bases and J lost 4, with 9 bases in between. The chain's CDR3 is CASGLAGYEQYF. The CDR3 DNA is TGTGCTAGTGGTCTTGCGGGGTACGAGCAGTACTTC.

This chain links TRBV4-3 with TRBJ1-2, with 8 bases fitting TRBD1. This CDR3 region has 16 residues. V was clipped by 0 bases and J by 3 bases; unmatched bases: 6. In germline, CDR1 is LGHNA, CDR2 YSLEER. Written as DNA, the CDR3 is TGCGCCAGCAGCCAAGAGGTCCAGGGGGCCTACTATGGCTACACCTTC. This codes for CASSQEVQGAYYGYTF.

The V call is TRBV28, the J call TRBJ1-5; TRBD1 aligns across 7 bases. The germline V gene encodes CDR1 MDHEN and CDR2 SYDVKM. The V gene end was trimmed by 3 bases and the J gene end by 6 bases; junction bases not matched to a gene: 11. This CDR3 contains 16 residues. The CDR3 DNA reads TGTGCCAGCAGTTTCTCACACAGGGGCCCCCCTCAGCCCCAGCATTTT. It translates to CASSFSHRGPPQPQHF.

The rearrangement uses TRBV11-2 and TRBJ1-4, with unresolved D. CDR3 length: 15 amino acids. The V gene lost 5 bases and the J gene lost 5 bases, with 15 bases spanning the gap. Germline CDR1 and CDR2: SGHAT and FQNNGV. CDR3 DNA sequence: TGTGCCAGCAGCCCCCAGAGGAACCCCAATGAAAAACTGTTTTTT. Translated: CASSPQRNPNEKLFF. The complete variable domain, with remaining parts taken from reference TRBV11-2 and TRBJ1-4, reads EAGVAQSPRYKIIEKRQSVAFWCNPISGHATLYWYQQILGQGPKLLIQFQNNGVVDDSQLPKDRFSAERLKGVDSTLKIQPAKLEDSAVYLCASSPQRNPNEKLFFGSGTQLSVL.

This clone came up a few times. The rearrangement uses TRBV25-1 and TRBJ1-1; unclear D gene. V was clipped by 6 bases and J by 1 base, with 3 bases between them. CDR1 and CDR2 from the germline V gene are MGHDK and SYGVNS. CDR3 length: 11 residues. The CDR3 nucleotides read TGTGCCAGCAGCCGGAACACTGAAGCTTTCTTT. Its protein is CASSRNTEAFF.

This clone came up once. The chain joins TRBV6-5 to TRBJ1-2; 7 nucleotides match TRBD1. This CDR3 comprises 16 residues. The germline gives CDR1 MNHEY, CDR2 SVGAGI. After removal of 4 bases from V and 4 bases from J, the junction contained 12 bases not matched to a gene. CDR3 sequence: CASSSPNRGGSYGYTF. CDR3 sequence (DNA): TGTGCCAGCAGTTCCCCGAACAGGGGAGGTAGCTATGGCTACACCTTC.

The chain employs TRBV20-1 and TRBJ1-1; D not certain. This CDR3 is 11 amino acids long. The germline gives CDR1 DFQATT, CDR2 SNEGSKA (reference sequence). Trimming shortened V by 8 bases and J by 8 bases, and 15 bases separated the two germline ends. The CDR3 DNA is TGCAGTACCTTATATGAGCAGGAAGCTTTCTTT. This gives the protein CSTLYEQEAFF.

V is TRBV4-3 and J is TRBJ1-4, with D possibly TRBD1 on 6 matching bases. V was shortened by 4 bases and J by 0 bases, with 9 bases between the two germline ends. The CDR3 sequence is 15 residues long. Germline lookup yields CDR1 LGHNA and CDR2 YSLEER. CDR3 coding DNA: TGCGCCAGCAGCCGTAGACAGGCAACTAATGAAAAACTGTTTTTT. The encoded protein is CASSRRQATNEKLFF.